This T cell receptor (beta chain) emerged from a study of cytomegalovirus exposure and HLA in healthy donors. Findings and caveats of the study: Prediction of most subjects' HLA-A and HLA-B alleles by TCR beta sequences was reportedly accurate. Prior analysis indicated that the majority of TCR beta V segments exhibited productivity approximately 87% or approximately 30% of the time.

The PCR used 60 Vbeta and 13 Jbeta primers. Using immunoSEQ multiplex PCR, the repertoire was profiled, and TCRdb retains in-frame clones only, with some absent. The sample has over 150,000 clones, approximately 80% seen once. The germline V gene encodes CDR1 SGHAT and CDR2 FQNNGV. Losses at the gene ends were 5 bases for V and 6 bases for J; bases not matched to a gene: 6. The CDR3 sequence is 16 residues long. In regard to this clone: Its target is unknown.

The sequenced material came from PBMCs. The receptor was isolated from a man between 18 and 35 years old in good health and CMV-seropositive. The J gene is TRBJ2-2, the V gene TRBV11-2, with TRBD2 matching 13 bases. CDR3 region: CASSPTSGGAPGELFF. The CDR3 bases are TGTGCCAGCAGCCCAACTAGCGGGGGGGCCCCCGGGGAGCTGTTTTTT.